These 22 T cell receptor beta chains originate from one sample sequenced in a study of regulatory T cells in long-lasting Graves disease. Libraries of TCR beta came from iRepertoire HTBI primers plus Arm-PCR of CDR3 regions. TCRdb reprocessed the multiplex PCR reads with MiXCR, giving one entry per CDR3 protein. The sample has roughly 510,000 distinct CDR3 sequences, roughly 15% seen once. The time point here: newly diagnosed GD, antithyroid drugs for less than 3 months. RNA isolated from PBMCs was used to make the TCR library. This same sample was also part of a study on T cells in Graves' hyperthyroidism and ophthalmopathy.

The sample was peripheral blood mononuclear cells (PBMCs), taken at new diagnosis, from a patient treated with antithyroid drugs. These receptors came from a young man with Graves disease.

The sample holds many counts of this clonotype. The genes are TRBV30 and TRBJ2-1; 12 bases align to TRBD2. With 3 bases clipped from V and 11 bases from J, the junction kept 2 bases outside the gene matches. The CDR3 has 12 residues. The germline V gene has CDR1 GTSNPN and CDR2 SVGIG (reference sequence). In DNA form, the CDR3 reads TGTGCCTGGAGCGGGACTAGCGGGCAGCAGTTCTTC. This codes for CAWSGTSGQQFF.

This clonotype has ten or more counts. The chain links TRBV29-1 to TRBJ1-2; the D gene is possibly TRBD1 (5 bases). The CDR3 consists of 13 residues. Trimming removed 1 base from V and 4 bases from J, with 10 bases in between. Per germline, CDR1 SQVTM and CDR2 ANQGSEA. The CDR3 loop is CSVEAGRPYGYTF. CDR3 bases: TGCAGCGTTGAAGCGGGACGTCCCTATGGCTACACCTTC.

At least ten counts were recorded for this clonotype. V usage is TRBV2 and J usage is TRBJ1-1; 7 bases are shared with TRBD1. The trim removed 3 bases at V and 1 base at J, leaving 8 bases unmatched. This CDR3 is 16 amino acids long. Germline V lookup: CDR1 SNHLY, CDR2 FYNNEI. For the CDR3, the DNA is TGTGCCAGCAGTGACCCCTACAGGGGAAAGAACACTGAAGCTTTCTTT. Amino acids: CASSDPYRGKNTEAFF.

This clonotype showed up just a few times. This chain joins TRBV29-1 and TRBJ2-3, with 10 bases identical to TRBD1. CDR1 and CDR2 from the germline V gene are SQVTM and ANQGSEA. The CDR3 sequence is 13 residues long. The CDR3 region has the DNA TGCAGTTTTGGACAGGGGGGCACAGATACGCAGTATTTT. Amino acid sequence: CSFGQGGTDTQYF.

The chain is built from TRBV25-1 and TRBJ2-2; D perhaps matches TRBD1 (5 bases). Germline CDR1 reads MGHDK; CDR2 reads SYGVNS. Trimming stripped 4 bases from V and 5 bases from J, with 11 bases between. The CDR3 contains 14 residues. CDR3 in amino acids: CASSVGHRTGELFF. CDR3 sequence (DNA): TGTGCCAGCAGTGTAGGACACCGAACCGGGGAGCTGTTTTTT.

This clonotype has ten or more counts. The CDR3 here is CAWSVGDSDTQYF. In DNA, the CDR3 is TGTGCCTGGAGTGTAGGGGATTCAGATACGCAGTATTTT. V gene TRBV30 combines with J gene TRBJ2-3; a possible D gene is TRBD1 (5 bases). Trimming removed 0 bases from V and 4 bases from J, with 8 bases in between. CDR3 length: 13 residues. CDR1 and CDR2 (germline): GTSNPN, SVGIG (reference sequence). The full variable domain, its missing parts supplied by reference TRBV30 and TRBJ2-3, is SQTIHQWPATLVQPVGSPLSLECTVEGTSNPNLYWYRQAAGRGLQLLFYSVGIGQISSEVPQNLSASRPQDRQFILSSKKLLLSDSGFYLCAWSVGDSDTQYFGPGTRLTVL.

The rearrangement joins TRBV30 to TRBJ2-1, with a possible D match to TRBD2 (6 bases). Germline values: CDR1 GTSNPN, CDR2 SVGIG (reference sequence). The CDR3 covers 14 residues. V lost 4 bases and J 8 bases, leaving 18 bases between the germline ends. The CDR3: CAWKGGVIAHEQFF. As DNA, the CDR3 is TGTGCCTGGAAAGGCGGGGTTATAGCCCATGAGCAGTTCTTC.

The chain carries TRBV2 and TRBJ1-5; D is possibly TRBD1 (6 bases). This CDR3 comprises 16 residues. The germline V and J ends were trimmed by 8 bases and 2 bases, with 19 bases remaining between them. Germline CDR1 reads SNHLY; CDR2 reads FYNNEI. In nucleotides, the CDR3 is TGTGCCAGCCGGCCCCTTTCAGGGGTCGGCAATCAGCCCCAGCATTTT. It codes for CASRPLSGVGNQPQHF. The full variable domain, completed using reference TRBV2 and TRBJ1-5, is EPEVTQTPSHQVTQMGQEVILRCVPISNHLYFYWYRQILGQKVEFLVSFYNNEISEKSEIFDDQFSVERPDGSNFTLKIRSTKLEDSAMYFCASRPLSGVGNQPQHFGDGTRLSIL.

There are a few counts of this clonotype. The rearrangement joins TRBV6-5 to TRBJ2-2; no firm D call. V lost 2 bases and J lost 8, with 12 bases in between. Looked up from germline, CDR1 is MNHEY and CDR2 is SVGAGI. CDR3 length: 14 residues. CDR3 in amino acids: CASSYETTFGELFF. DNA of the CDR3: TGTGCCAGCAGTTACGAGACGACCTTTGGGGAGCTGTTTTTT.

The rearrangement links TRBV6-1 to TRBJ2-7, with 10 bases lining up with TRBD2. In germline, CDR1 is MNHNS, CDR2 SASEGT. J gave up 4 bases and V 0 bases, and 3 bases lay outside the gene matches. The length of the CDR3 is 15 residues. CDR3 coding DNA: TGTGCCAGCAGTGAAGCGCCTAGCGGGAGTTACGAGCAGTACTTC. Protein: CASSEAPSGSYEQYF.

The chain recombines TRBV7-9 with TRBJ2-5; 9 bases line up with TRBD2. Per the germline V gene, CDR1 is SEHNR and CDR2 is FQNEAQ (reference sequence). V gave up 5 bases and J gave up 0 bases; unmatched junction bases: 7. The CDR3 is 16 residues long. CDR3 nucleotide sequence: TGTGCCAGCAGCGCCCGACTAGCGGCGAACCAAGAGACCCAGTACTTC. It is translated as CASSARLAANQETQYF.

This clonotype was counted between two and nine times. The chain uses TRBV3-1 and TRBJ2-7; D remains ambiguous. The CDR3 contains 13 residues. Germline V CDR1 and CDR2: LGHDT, YNNKEL (reference sequence). The germline V and J ends were trimmed by 3 bases and 2 bases, with 8 bases remaining between them. DNA of the CDR3: TGTGCCAGCAGCCATATAGGAACCTACGAGCAGTACTTC. This sequence encodes CASSHIGTYEQYF.

This clonotype appeared many times. This sequence joins TRBV11-2 and TRBJ2-5, with D perhaps TRBD1 or TRBD2 (5 bases each). The germline V and J ends were trimmed by 5 bases and 4 bases, with 20 bases remaining between them. The length of the CDR3 is 16 residues. The germline gives CDR1 SGHAT, CDR2 FQNNGV. DNA of the CDR3: TGTGCCAGCAGCGGCAGACAGACCGGGGTGGTAGAGACCCAGTACTTC. It is translated as CASSGRQTGVVETQYF.

A few counts support this clonotype. This rearrangement joins TRBV15 to TRBJ2-6; 9 bases align to TRBD1. V was pared by 1 base and J by 2 bases, with 6 bases of the junction left unmatched. This CDR3 is built from 18 residues. Germline CDR1 and CDR2: LNHNV and YYDKDF (reference sequence). The CDR3 DNA is TGTGCCACCAGCAGAGCTACCGGGACAGGGACTGGGGCCAACGTCCTGACTTTC. It encodes CATSRATGTGTGANVLTF.

This clonotype was seen a single time. The chain couples TRBV5-1 to TRBJ1-2; tentative D call: TRBD1 (5 bases). Germline-derived CDR1 and CDR2 are SGHRS and YFSETQ. The CDR3 is 13 residues long. V was shortened by 3 bases and J by 3 bases, with 9 bases between the two germline ends. CDR3 loop: CASSSEGDYGYTF. The CDR3 DNA reads TGCGCCAGCAGCTCGGAAGGGGACTATGGCTACACCTTC.

This chain links TRBV20-1 with TRBJ2-5; D ambiguous. Germline values: CDR1 DFQATT, CDR2 SNEGSKA (reference sequence). Deletions cut 4 bases from V and 2 bases from J, with 11 bases between. This CDR3 comprises 13 residues. The CDR3 sequence is CSATRTDQETQYF. CDR3 DNA: TGCAGTGCTACCCGGACGGATCAAGAGACCCAGTACTTC.

This clonotype was picked up many times. The chain uses TRBV11-2 and TRBJ1-2; TRBD1 aligns across 9 bases. The CDR3 runs 14 residues. CDR1 is SGHAT and CDR2 is FQNNGV in the germline V gene. V shed 7 bases and J 6 bases; nucleotides not matched to a gene: 9. CDR3 amino acids: CASTRDRVFDGYTF. Here the CDR3 DNA reads TGTGCCAGCACACGGGACAGGGTTTTTGATGGCTACACCTTC.

For this clonotype: Likely a read error: the CDR3 ends without its conserved phenylalanine or tryptophan. The DNA is left out, because the CDR3 cannot be placed on it with certainty; the CDR3 is given as TCRdb lists it. CDR3 residues: CASTQRLAG. This chain links TRBV27 with TRBJ2-7; no check of the table's D call, TRBD2, against the DNA was made. The germline V gene has CDR1 MNHEY and CDR2 SMNVEV (reference sequence). Ends included, the CDR3 has 9 residues.

This chain uses TRBV4-2 with TRBJ2-7; the match to TRBD2 covers 11 bases. Germline V gene sequence: CDR1 LGHNA, CDR2 YNFKEQ. This CDR3 contains 18 residues. The junction had 14 bases not matched to a gene; V was cut back by 4 bases and J by 3 bases. Here the CDR3 reads CASSPQRLSSGRSYEQYF. DNA of the CDR3: TGTGCCAGCAGCCCCCAACGTTTGTCTAGCGGGAGGAGCTACGAGCAGTACTTC.

This clonotype was seen many times. V gene TRBV20-1 combines with J gene TRBJ1-4; perhaps TRBD1 as D (5 bases). Trimming removed 5 bases from V and 3 bases from J, with 13 bases in between. Per germline, CDR1 DFQATT and CDR2 SNEGSKA (reference sequence). The CDR3 totals 14 residues. Here the CDR3 reads CSAGAGPPNEKLFF. The DNA of the CDR3 is TGCAGTGCTGGGGCCGGGCCCCCTAATGAAAAACTGTTTTTT.

This clonotype was seen many times. The rearrangement uses TRBV6-5 and TRBJ2-1, with D possibly matching TRBD2 (5 bases). Trimming took off 4 bases at V and 2 bases at J, with 12 bases between the two ends. From germline, CDR1 is MNHEY and CDR2 SVGAGI. This CDR3 is 15 amino acids long. The DNA for the CDR3 is TGTGCCAGCAGTTCAGGACTTGAGCCCTACAATGAGCAGTTCTTC. Protein: CASSSGLEPYNEQFF.

This clonotype was seen many times. The gene calls are TRBV20-1 and TRBJ2-7, with TRBD2 matching over 9 bases. The CDR3 is made up of 15 amino acids. Losses at the gene ends were 6 bases for V and 6 bases for J; bases not matched to a gene: 15. Germline V gene lookup returns CDR1 DFQATT and CDR2 SNEGSKA (reference sequence). CDR3 sequence reads: CSAHMPGLASREQYF. Here the CDR3 DNA reads TGCAGTGCCCACATGCCGGGACTAGCCTCCCGCGAGCAGTACTTC.